These T cell receptor beta chains were read from a single sample in a study of CD8+ T cells in alopecia areata. Libraries were prepared by immunoSEQ multiplex PCR; TCRdb keeps only in-frame clonotypes and omits some of them. The sample has 180,000 or so clones; roughly 46% are singletons. Sequencing was performed on CD8+ T cells sorted from blood, taken at week 52, from a patient treated with tofacitinib. Receptor source: a human donor with alopecia areata. The CDR3 runs from the conserved cysteine through the conserved F or W. The D gene is left open where the match is weak. Clone size, where shown, is once, few, many, or a class for clones that have expanded.

v_call: TRBV7-2
cdr3_length: 14
j_call: TRBJ2-3
d_call: -
clone_size: -
cdr3_aa: CASSLIVLTDTQYF

v_call: TRBV29-1
cdr3_length: 11
j_call: TRBJ1-2
d_call: -
clone_size: few
cdr3_aa: CSVDGDYGYTF

v_call: TRBV11-1
cdr3_length: 15
j_call: TRBJ2-7
d_call: -
clone_size: many
cdr3_aa: CASSLLTGGPSEQYF

v_call: TRBV14
cdr3_length: 16
j_call: TRBJ2-1
d_call: -
clone_size: -
cdr3_aa: CASSQPDTAFYNEQFF

v_call: TRBV27
cdr3_length: 15
j_call: TRBJ1-2
d_call: -
clone_size: -
cdr3_aa: CASSLWGAGTYGYTF

v_call: TRBV19
cdr3_length: 16
j_call: TRBJ2-6
d_call: -
clone_size: -
cdr3_aa: CASTSGRITGANVLTF

v_call: TRBV30
cdr3_length: 14
j_call: TRBJ2-7
d_call: -
clone_size: -
cdr3_aa: CAWSETSASYEQYF

v_call: TRBV2
cdr3_length: 13
j_call: TRBJ1-3
d_call: -
clone_size: -
cdr3_aa: CASSAFSGNTIYF

v_call: TRBV12-5
cdr3_length: 11
j_call: TRBJ2-5
d_call: -
clone_size: -
cdr3_aa: CASGLAETQYF

v_call: TRBV27
cdr3_length: 15
j_call: TRBJ1-1
d_call: TRBD1
clone_size: -
cdr3_aa: CASIAQGARGTEAFF

v_call: TRBV27
cdr3_length: 13
j_call: TRBJ2-5
d_call: -
clone_size: -
cdr3_aa: CASSLVPRETQYF

v_call: TRBV4-3
cdr3_length: 16
j_call: TRBJ2-6
d_call: -
clone_size: -
cdr3_aa: CASSQDGDSGANVLTF

v_call: TRBV13
cdr3_length: 15
j_call: TRBJ1-5
d_call: -
clone_size: -
cdr3_aa: CASSLGQAPGQPQHF

v_call: TRBV15
cdr3_length: 12
j_call: TRBJ1-6
d_call: TRBD1
clone_size: few
cdr3_aa: CATGTGDSPLHF

v_call: TRBV27
cdr3_length: 14
j_call: TRBJ2-7
d_call: TRBD2
clone_size: -
cdr3_aa: CASSLLAGGDEQYF

v_call: TRBV6-1
cdr3_length: 15
j_call: TRBJ1-1
d_call: TRBD1
clone_size: many
cdr3_aa: CASSEQGASVTEAFF

v_call: TRBV13
cdr3_length: 12
j_call: TRBJ1-1
d_call: -
clone_size: -
cdr3_aa: CASSQRAGEAFF

v_call: TRBV20-1
cdr3_length: 11
j_call: TRBJ1-2
d_call: -
clone_size: -
cdr3_aa: CSAETRDGYTF

v_call: TRBV7-3
cdr3_length: 17
j_call: TRBJ2-1
d_call: -
clone_size: -
cdr3_aa: CASSWNGGLASNNEQFF

v_call: TRBV27
cdr3_length: 15
j_call: TRBJ2-3
d_call: TRBD2
clone_size: -
cdr3_aa: CASSLGGGSTDTQYF

v_call: TRBV7-9
cdr3_length: 15
j_call: TRBJ2-2
d_call: -
clone_size: -
cdr3_aa: CASSFSQGGTGELFF

v_call: TRBV9
cdr3_length: 13
j_call: TRBJ2-5
d_call: TRBD2
clone_size: -
cdr3_aa: CASSWGGEETQYF

v_call: TRBV9
cdr3_length: 13
j_call: TRBJ2-2
d_call: -
clone_size: few
cdr3_aa: CASTHSDTGELFF

v_call: TRBV5-6
cdr3_length: 16
j_call: TRBJ1-3
d_call: -
clone_size: -
cdr3_aa: CASSPPGGPPGNTIYF

v_call: TRBV5-6
cdr3_length: 14
j_call: TRBJ2-7
d_call: -
clone_size: -
cdr3_aa: CASSLLRGLYEQYF

v_call: TRBV13
cdr3_length: 14
j_call: TRBJ2-7
d_call: -
clone_size: -
cdr3_aa: CASSAGIANYEQYF

v_call: TRBV5-1
cdr3_length: 16
j_call: TRBJ2-7
d_call: TRBD1
clone_size: few
cdr3_aa: CASSPWKGQGAREQYF

v_call: TRBV27
cdr3_length: 15
j_call: TRBJ2-3
d_call: -
clone_size: -
cdr3_aa: CASSLAGARTDTQYF

v_call: TRBV29-1
cdr3_length: 12
j_call: TRBJ1-4
d_call: -
clone_size: -
cdr3_aa: CSVEPRVGKLFF

v_call: TRBV5-1
cdr3_length: 15
j_call: TRBJ1-6
d_call: TRBD1
clone_size: -
cdr3_aa: CASSLKTGQYSPLHF

v_call: TRBV5-6
cdr3_length: 17
j_call: TRBJ1-4
d_call: TRBD1
clone_size: -
cdr3_aa: CASSIRDREETNEKLFF

v_call: TRBV30
cdr3_length: 11
j_call: TRBJ1-1
d_call: -
clone_size: -
cdr3_aa: CAWRGATEAFF

v_call: TRBV30
cdr3_length: 15
j_call: TRBJ2-3
d_call: TRBD1
clone_size: few
cdr3_aa: CAWSVLGQGTDTQYF